This TCR beta chain was sequenced in a study of beta chain features in type 1 diabetes. With regard to this clone: The antigen is not known.

The investigators reverse transcribed all of the isolated RNA, so they sequenced expressed TCRB transcripts. Profiled with immunoSEQ multiplex PCR; TCRdb holds only in-frame clones, not every one. The table has a few hundred thousand clones, roughly 14% seen once. Whole-study findings and limits: There was a moderate but significant shortening of TCRB CDR3s in all four CD4+ subsets of Type 1 diabetes patients. Any HLA-type effect on TCRB rearrangement remained unresolved here.

This receptor was identified in a woman between 18 and 30 years old with type 1 diabetes. What was sequenced was naive CD4+ T cells from blood.

The CDR3 DNA follows: TGTGCCAGTAGTAAGGGACTAGCCGTAGAGACCCAGTACTTC. Amino acid sequence: CASSKGLAVETQYF. The rearrangement links TRBV19 to TRBJ2-5; 9 nucleotides agree with TRBD2. With 4 bases clipped from V and 4 bases from J, the junction kept 4 bases outside the gene matches. The length of the CDR3 is 14 residues. Germline V gene data show CDR1 as LNHDA and CDR2 as SQIVND (reference sequence). Looking up the rest from reference TRBV19 and TRBJ2-5 gives the full variable domain: DGGITQSPKYLFRKEGQNVTLSCEQNLNHDAMYWYRQDPGQGLRLIYYSQIVNDFQKGDIAEGYSVSREKKESFPLTVTSAQKNPTAFYLCASSKGLAVETQYFGPGTRLLVL.